A single sample is the source of the 28 T cell receptor beta chains below, sequenced in a study of shared clonotypes between healthy human individuals. Generated by immunoSEQ multiplex PCR, the TCRdb table keeps only in-frame clones and is missing some. The profile shows about 520,000 clones, roughly 80% of them singletons. The source material was PBMCs. The source is a woman aged 40 to 50 in good health. Some clones in this sample may be carry-over from other donors' samples.

The rearrangement uses TRBV2 and TRBJ1-2; D ambiguous. V gave up 0 bases and J gave up 2 bases, with 22 bases separating them. There are 19 residues in the CDR3. Germline V CDR1 and CDR2: SNHLY, FYNNEI. The CDR3 loop is CASSEANPTPISRNYGYTF. CDR3 sequence (DNA): TGTGCCAGCAGTGAAGCGAACCCTACCCCGATCTCTAGGAACTATGGCTACACCTTC.

The CDR3 spells CASSQDGVADTQYF. The CDR3 DNA sequence: TGTGCCAGCAGCCAAGATGGGGTAGCGGATACGCAGTATTTT. The gene calls are TRBV14 and TRBJ2-3, with D possibly matching TRBD2 (5 bases). V dropped 0 bases and J dropped 6 bases, with 10 bases sitting between them. The CDR3 contains 14 residues. Germline V lookup: CDR1 SGHDN, CDR2 FVKESK. Full variable domain (missing parts from reference TRBV14 and TRBJ2-3): EAGVTQFPSHSVIEKGQTVTLRCDPISGHDNLYWYRRVMGKEIKFLLHFVKESKQDESGMPNNRFLAERTGGTYSTLKVQPAELEDSGVYFCASSQDGVADTQYFGPGTRLTVL.

Turning to this clone: The junction departs from germline at one end; a sequencing error may be responsible. V and J are TRBV7-7 and TRBJ1-1; D is ambiguous. Germline V gene data show CDR1 as SSHAT and CDR2 as FNYEAQ (reference sequence). CDR3 length: 10 amino acids. The CDR3 nucleotides are TGTGCCAGCAGCCGATACACAACCGGCTTT. This gives the protein CASSRYTTGF.

The V and J genes are TRBV27 and TRBJ2-7; TRBD1 matches 7 bases. J lost 6 bases, V lost 4 bases, and 9 bases had no gene match. The germline CDR1 and CDR2 sequences are MNHEY and SMNVEV (reference sequence). The CDR3 is made up of 14 amino acids. The CDR3 DNA reads as TGTGCCAGCAGTTCCACGACAGGGACCATCGAGCAGTACTTC. It specifies CASSSTTGTIEQYF.

About this clone itself: A far larger clone lies a single base away; this is likely a read error. Other DNA sequences within the sample encode an identical CDR3. V usage is TRBV4-2 and J usage is TRBJ2-2, with 7 bases fitting TRBD2. Losses at the gene ends were 2 bases for V and 5 bases for J; bases not matched to a gene: 14. CDR1 and CDR2 from the germline V gene are LGHNA and YNFKEQ. This CDR3 spans 18 amino acids. As DNA, the CDR3 is TGTGCCAGCAGCCAATTCCTCTCGGCGGGAGCCTCTACCGGGGAGCTGTTTTTT. Translated, it gives CASSQFLSAGASTGELFF.

As regards this clone: This likely came from a read error, as a far larger clone is one base away. Given the absence of the conserved phenylalanine or tryptophan at the CDR3 end, a read error is likely. This rearrangement joins TRBV30 to TRBJ2-7, with no clear D. V was pared by 0 bases and J by 6 bases, with 12 bases between. In germline, CDR1 is GTSNPN, CDR2 SVGIG (reference sequence). CDR3 length: 13 amino acids. The CDR3 nucleotides are TGTGCCTGGAGTGTGTCCTTCGAAAGCGAGCAGTACCTC. Translation: CAWSVSFESEQYL.

This clone was seen just once. Its ends do not fully match the called genes, so a read error is possible. The rearrangement joins TRBV18 to TRBJ2-5; D is perhaps TRBD1 (5 bases). Germline V CDR1 and CDR2: KGHSH, LQKENI. There are 14 residues in the CDR3. CDR3 coding DNA: TGTGCCAGTTCACCAGGGCCCAACCCTTCAGCCCGGTACTTC. Amino acid sequence: CASSPGPNPSARYF.

A remark on this clone: A far larger clone is only one base removed, so a read error is likely. The genes are TRBV30 and TRBJ2-5; D call uncertain. The DNA end lines up better with TRBJ2-7; the J call may be wrong. Germline V gene sequence: CDR1 GTSNPN, CDR2 SVGIG (reference sequence). The CDR3 sequence is 11 residues long. Here the CDR3 reads CAWGSPGEQYF. In DNA, the CDR3 is TGTGCCTGGGGTAGCCCGGGCGAGCAGTACTTC.

This clone has a count of ten or more. The chain joins TRBV6-1 to TRBJ2-2; the D gene is possibly TRBD1 (6 bases). From germline, CDR1 is MNHNS and CDR2 SASEGT. The CDR3 has 17 residues. With 4 bases removed from V and 2 bases from J, the gap between germline ends came to 17 bases. The CDR3 DNA sequence: TGTGCCAGCAGTGGACATTACAGGGACCTAAACACCGGGGAGCTGTTTTTT. It translates to CASSGHYRDLNTGELFF.

In this sample, this clone turned up a few times. This chain connects TRBV7-9 to TRBJ2-3, with TRBD2 identical over 7 bases. The V segment lost 1 base and the J segment 6 bases; nucleotides outside the gene matches: 7. This CDR3 is built from 15 residues. Germline CDR1 is SEHNR and CDR2 is FQNEAQ (reference sequence). The CDR3 DNA is TGTGCCAGCAGCTTAGACGGCGGGAGAGGGGATACGCAGTATTTT. As protein: CASSLDGGRGDTQYF.

This clone occurred a few times. The V gene is TRBV11-2, the J gene TRBJ2-7, with 8 bases that match TRBD2. The CDR3 is made up of 16 amino acids. The junction had 8 bases not matched to a gene; V was cut back by 0 bases and J by 4 bases. The germline gives CDR1 SGHAT, CDR2 FQNNGV. The CDR3, as DNA: TGTGCCAGCAGCTTAGATCTGAGCGGGAGCGTTTACGAGCAGTACTTC. Translating gives CASSLDLSGSVYEQYF.

For this clone: A read error is likely here: a far larger clone is one base away. Other DNA sequences from this sample encode an identical CDR3 as well. CDR3 DNA sequence: TGTGCCAGCAGGACCGCGGGGCCATCAACAGATACGCAGTATTTT. Protein: CASRTAGPSTDTQYF. This chain joins TRBV6-6 and TRBJ2-3, with D tentatively TRBD2 (6 bases). The V end lost 6 bases, the J end lost 3 bases, and 16 bases lay between the germline ends. Germline V gene sequence: CDR1 MNHNY, CDR2 SVGAGI (reference sequence). This CDR3 comprises 15 residues.

The J gene is TRBJ2-7, the V gene TRBV4-2; 12 bases align to TRBD2. The CDR3 runs to 18 residues. Germline V gene lookup returns CDR1 LGHNA and CDR2 YNFKEQ. Trimming cost V 4 bases and J 0 bases; bases outside gene matches: 10. The CDR3 loop reads CASSPGLAGRAGSYEQYF. The CDR3 bases are TGTGCCAGCAGCCCGGGACTAGCGGGCCGGGCAGGCTCCTACGAGCAGTACTTC.

In regard to this clone: Distinct nucleotide sequences in the sample also encode this CDR3. The V call is TRBV7-2, the J call TRBJ1-2; no definite D call. CDR3 size: 13 residues. CDR1 SGHTA and CDR2 FQGNSA come from the germline V gene. The V end lost 4 bases, the J end lost 10 bases, and 16 bases lay between the germline ends. The CDR3 nucleotides read TGTGCCAGCAGCTCTAGGATGATACCGAACTACACCTTC. Its translation: CASSSRMIPNYTF.

The chain is built from TRBV29-1 and TRBJ2-3; TRBD1 is a possible D gene (6 bases). CDR1 SQVTM and CDR2 ANQGSEA come from the germline V gene. Trimming took off 5 bases at V and 0 bases at J, with 12 bases between the two ends. CDR3 length: 14 amino acids. DNA of the CDR3: TGCAGCGTTATCAGGGGAATTAGCACAGATACGCAGTATTTT. Amino acids: CSVIRGISTDTQYF.

This clone was seen a handful of times. The chain links TRBV5-6 to TRBJ1-1, with 10 bases identical to TRBD1. CDR1 is SGHDT and CDR2 is YYEEEE in the germline V gene. The CDR3 is 13 residues long. V lost 8 bases, J lost 1 base, and 2 bases stayed unmatched. The CDR3 sequence is CASRQGANTEAFF. The CDR3 DNA reads TGTGCCAGTCGACAGGGGGCGAACACTGAAGCTTTCTTT. The full variable domain, with the rest looked up from reference TRBV5-6 and TRBJ1-1, is DAGVTQSPTHLIKTRGQQVTLRCSPKSGHDTVSWYQQALGQGPQFIFQYYEEEERQRGNFPDRFSGHQFPNYSSELNVNALLLGDSALYLCASRQGANTEAFFGQGTRLTVV.

The chain combines TRBV28 with TRBJ2-7; weak D call: TRBD2 (6 bases). Germline-derived CDR1 and CDR2 are MDHEN and SYDVKM. Trimming removed 3 bases from V and 7 bases from J, with 19 bases in between. The CDR3 is 15 amino acids. In nucleotides, the CDR3 is TGTGCCAGCAGTTTCAGTTCCTTTACGGGGAGGGAGCAGTACTTC. Its translation: CASSFSSFTGREQYF.

Here the CDR3 DNA reads TGTGCCAGCTCACCTAGGGCAGGAGATCAGCCCCAGCATTTT. Translated, it gives CASSPRAGDQPQHF. The chain carries TRBV18 and TRBJ1-5; D is unclear. Germline CDR1 and CDR2: KGHSH and LQKENI. CDR3 length: 14 amino acids. V was trimmed by 3 bases and J by 5 bases, leaving 11 bases between them.

The V call is TRBV5-1, the J call TRBJ2-1, with TRBD2 matching over 8 bases. The trim removed 0 bases at V and 6 bases at J, leaving 8 bases unmatched. There are 16 residues in the CDR3. Germline CDR1 reads SGHRS; CDR2 reads YFSETQ. DNA of the CDR3: TGCGCCAGCAGCTTGGCCCTGGGACTAGAGGCCAATGAGCAGTTCTTC. Protein product: CASSLALGLEANEQFF.

Details on this clone: A read error is the likely source, as a far larger clone sits one nucleotide away. The genes are TRBV7-9 and TRBJ2-7, with unresolved D. Trimming shortened V by 7 bases and J by 0 bases, and 16 bases separated the two germline ends. The CDR3 is made up of 15 amino acids. Germline-derived CDR1 and CDR2 are SEHNR and FQNEAQ (reference sequence). CDR3 in amino acids: CASNPSRQSSYEQYF. CDR3 DNA sequence: TGTGCCAGCAACCCCTCCCGGCAGAGCTCCTACGAGCAGTACTTC. The complete variable domain, with remaining parts taken from reference TRBV7-9 and TRBJ2-7, reads DTGVSQNPRHKITKRGQNVTFRCDPISEHNRLYWYRQTLGQGPEFLTYFQNEAQLEKSRLLSDRFSAERPKGSFSTLEIQRTEQGDSAMYLCASNPSRQSSYEQYFGPGTRLTVT.

This clone is a singleton in its sample. The chain couples TRBV29-1 to TRBJ2-7, with D perhaps TRBD1 or TRBD2 (5 bases each). V lost 3 bases and J 6 bases, leaving 12 bases between the germline ends. Germline loops: CDR1 SQVTM, CDR2 ANQGSEA. The CDR3 consists of 12 residues. The CDR3 bases are TGCAGCGTTGACGCAGGGAGTACCGAGCAGTACTTC. Its protein is CSVDAGSTEQYF.

The chain combines TRBV19 with TRBJ1-5, with unresolved D. Trimming took 6 bases from V and 1 from J, leaving 13 bases between them. The CDR3 sequence is 15 residues long. The germline V gene encodes CDR1 LNHDA and CDR2 SQIVND (reference sequence). The DNA for the CDR3 is TGTGCCAGTAGGGATTCACCGGGGAGCAATCAGCCCCAGCATTTT. As protein: CASRDSPGSNQPQHF.

The chain couples TRBV6-1 to TRBJ2-1; TRBD1 matches 7 bases. Unmatched junction bases numbered 9, after V lost 7 bases and J lost 3 bases. The CDR3 totals 15 residues. CDR1 is MNHNS, CDR2 SASEGT, per germline. The CDR3 is CASTTDRALYNEQFF. DNA for the CDR3: TGTGCCAGCACCACCGACAGGGCCCTCTACAATGAGCAGTTCTTC.

This clone was detected once. This rearrangement joins TRBV5-1 to TRBJ1-4; 8 bases fit TRBD1. Losses at the gene ends were 3 bases for V and 6 bases for J; bases not matched to a gene: 4. CDR3 length: 14 amino acids. Germline CDR1 SGHRS, CDR2 YFSETQ. This CDR3 is CASSSGGGDEKLFF. CDR3 sequence (DNA): TGCGCCAGCAGCTCAGGGGGCGGGGATGAAAAACTGTTTTTT.

There are many counts of this clone. The chain joins TRBV27 to TRBJ2-1; D gene uncertain. Germline V gene sequence: CDR1 MNHEY, CDR2 SMNVEV (reference sequence). With 2 bases removed from V and 7 bases from J, the gap between germline ends came to 6 bases. The CDR3 loop spans 12 amino acids. CDR3 coding DNA: TGTGCCAGCAGTTTAGGTGGGAATGAGCAGTTCTTC. It specifies CASSLGGNEQFF.

On this clone: Within the sample, other DNA sequences also encode this same CDR3. The chain joins TRBV19 to TRBJ2-7, with TRBD1 matching 11 bases. This CDR3 contains 16 residues. The V and J ends lost 5 bases and 1 base, in that order; junction bases with no gene match: 7. Germline CDR1 LNHDA, CDR2 SQIVND (reference sequence). The CDR3 loop is CASSPTGTGGSYEQYF. The CDR3 nucleotides are TGTGCCAGTAGTCCTACCGGGACAGGGGGTTCCTACGAGCAGTACTTC.

This clone was detected only a few times. J is TRBJ1-3 and V is TRBV6-6; D is unresolved. This CDR3 has 15 amino acids. Trimming shortened V by 5 bases and J by 0 bases, and 11 bases separated the two germline ends. Germline CDR1 and CDR2: MNHNY and SVGAGI (reference sequence). The CDR3 DNA follows: TGTGCCAGCAGTGTCACCCGCCACTCTGGAAACACCATATATTTT. Translating gives CASSVTRHSGNTIYF.

The chain has TRBV7-3 and TRBJ2-5, with 7 nucleotides matching TRBD2. The CDR3 sequence is 15 residues long. With V trimmed by 2 bases and J by 2 bases, 5 bases remained unmatched. The germline CDR1 and CDR2 sequences are SGHTA and FQGTGA. The CDR3 protein is CASSLWGGPQETQYF. CDR3 nucleotides: TGTGCCAGCAGCTTATGGGGAGGGCCGCAAGAGACCCAGTACTTC. Complete variable domain (other parts from reference TRBV7-3 and TRBJ2-5): GAGVSQTPSNKVTEKGKYVELRCDPISGHTALYWYRQSLGQGPEFLIYFQGTGAADDSGLPNDRFFAVRPEGSVSTLKIQRTERGDSAVYLCASSLWGGPQETQYFGPGTRLLVL.